This entry features one TCR beta chain sequence. The antigen it recognizes is unknown. Qualities for individual bases were not recorded, and no much larger clone is one base off. This specimen comes from a study of shared clonotypes between healthy human individuals (TCRdb year 2020). A note on the overall study: Two women and a few men aged 18 to 49 years were included in the cohort. For each donor, three plates each were used for CD4 naive and CD4 memory, two plates were used for CD8 naive, and one plate was used for CD8 memory. To estimate repertoire size and how much clonotypes are shared between individuals, the study performed deep sequencing of blood TCR repertoires from roughly five healthy adults. Libraries were prepared and TCR repertoires were sequenced by different laboratories using diverse techniques, in order to increase sequencing depth and limit assay-specific biases. Between about 0.94 and 10 billion PBMCs per donor were obtained by leukapheresis. Overall study results and their limits: Compared with non-shared clonotypes, clonotypes shared by all four sorted-subset donors had higher generation probabilities. Sampling was restricted to blood, and TCR repertoires in tissue are likely to differ from TCR repertoires in blood. Larger estimated clonotype richness was generally found for naive subsets than for memory subsets. The small number of donors limited the genetic and exposure-history diversity represented. Pairwise subsampling indicated that sequencing depth was expected to affect the degree of clonotype sharing among donors. Sharing across a few donors was observed for approximately 5% of naive CD4, about 3.2% of naive CD8, 2% to 2.5% of memory CD4, and around 0.4% of memory CD8 clonotypes. Even with the large sequencing depth, rarefaction of the sorted-subset datasets indicated that sequencing was incomplete.

Including the terminal cysteine and phenylalanine, the CDR3 comprises 12 residues. Solely the CDR3 DNA is kept, with 36 bases framed from the first base. Deletion took 6 bases off V and 7 bases off J, with a span of 10 bases between the germline ends. As encoded in the germline V gene, CDR1 is SGHVS while CDR2 is FQNEAQ. Using the deep immunoSEQ assay, TCR CDR3 regions were amplified from genomic DNA by multiplex PCR. Extracted genomic DNA from each cell subset was distributed evenly across all wells of several immunoSEQ 96-well plates, and each plate was treated as a replicate. For sorted subsets, approximately 200 ng of genomic DNA, equivalent to 25,000 to 35,000 T cell genomes, went into each replicate PCR. Purified libraries were measured with a Qubit 3.0 fluorometer, size-checked on a Bioanalyzer 2100, and measured again with the KAPA Library Quantification kit. Every immunoSEQ 96-well plate was sequenced on a dedicated single-read 150-cycle Illumina NextSeq 550 flow cell. The original methods were these. Because the immunoSEQ output held only junctional sequences and lacked quality scores, the filtering could not match the filtering applied to full-length reads. Sequences were annotated with PyIR, a Python wrapper for IgBLAST v1.9, and V/J genes and CDR3 were assigned using IMGT germline references. Reads were removed for weak V/J assignments (E-value above 1e-6), missing CDR3, stop codons, out-of-frame junctions, or ambiguous translated residues. V3J clonotypes were defined by identical inferred V gene, J gene, and CDR3 amino acid sequence. Percentage overlap between repertoires was calculated by dividing the number of shared unique clonotypes by the size of the smaller repertoire. RTK rarefaction, the Chao1 estimator, and Recon v2.1 estimates of unobserved clonotypes were used to assess repertoire richness. OLGA was used to compute generation probabilities for all TCRbeta clonotypes that the gDNA method yielded from several donors. Here the immuneACCESS table is served through TCRdb, limited to in-frame sequences with V and J called. Missing clones are a known gap in these copies; in checked studies unresolved V genes cover under half, and the rest lacks a known reason. V and J calls plus clone size are reproduced from that table; the DNA served to infer D and trimming. The sample has about 590,000 clones on record, nearly 97% of them singletons. The ten largest account for 0.11% of the sample.

CD8 naive samples consisted of CD45RO-negative cells that were positively selected for CCR7, yielding a CD45RA+CCR7+ population without TemRA cells. The donors were healthy, HIV-negative adults who had no recently reported acute infections or vaccinations. Every donor was a Caucasian adult residing in Nashville, Tennessee, USA. After blood collection by leukapheresis, PBMCs were isolated using Ficoll-Histopaque density gradient centrifugation and then cryopreserved in the vapor phase of liquid nitrogen. Purity and quantity of every magnetically sorted T cell population were checked by analytical flow cytometry. Genomic DNA was isolated from each sorted fraction and quantified by UV absorbance on a Nanodrop 2000c.

This chain joins TRBV7-8 to TRBJ2-1, and the D gene may be TRBD2, 5 bases matching. The origin of this receptor is a woman aged 25 to 39 in good health. The sequenced sample consisted of naive CD8+ T cells sorted from blood. Taken with the paper, the label for cell subset or site translates to: CD45RA+CCR7+. The bases are TGTGCCAGCAGGGGTAGCGAGAATGAGCAGTTCTTC. It encodes CASRGSENEQFF.